This is a list of T cell receptor beta chains from one sample in a study of blood T cell repertoires in COVID-19. Only in-frame clones appear in the TCRdb table, and some are missing; sequencing was by immunoSEQ multiplex PCR. The sample has 200,000 to 300,000 clones; approximately 86% are singletons. Sequencing was done on a sample of peripheral blood. The source of these receptors is a man aged 25-45 years with active or convalescent COVID-19. Each CDR3 is given with its conserved first and last residue.

j_call v_call cdr3_aa
TRBJ1-1 TRBV6-2/TRBV6-3 CASSYLMYTEAFF
TRBJ2-5 TRBV6-1 CASSEMLTGQETQYF
TRBJ1-3 TRBV15 CATSLQGKTGNTIYF
TRBJ2-5 TRBV7-6 CASSLVRQAEETQYF
TRBJ1-2 TRBV11-2 CASSPTSGQGSFGYTF
TRBJ2-5 TRBV14 CASSHRTGGVETQYF
TRBJ1-3 TRBV7-6 CASSPGQGTGNTIYF
TRBJ2-2 TRBV7-7 CASSSRGQGGELFF
TRBJ1-6 TRBV12-3/TRBV12-4 CAIGQGLNSPLHF
TRBJ1-5 TRBV6-2/TRBV6-3 CASSYDKIRPQHF
TRBJ2-3 TRBV3-1/TRBV3-2 CASSPGSGGERTTQYF
TRBJ2-2 TRBV19 CASSIGTGELFF
TRBJ2-7 TRBV4-1 CASSHSGGAYEQYF
TRBJ2-7 TRBV20-1 CSASQGHEQYF
TRBJ2-3 TRBV7-9 CASRGTSGGPSTDTQYF
TRBJ2-2 TRBV5-6 CASSEITSADTGELFF
TRBJ2-7 TRBV4-2 CASSQEYTGGHHEQYF
TRBJ1-1 TRBV4-1 CASSQVTGVNTEAFF
TRBJ2-7 TRBV27 CASSLDGLARTYEQYF
TRBJ1-6 TRBV6-5 CARKQGGTYNSPLHF
TRBJ2-5 TRBV7-8 CASSSQLLTGGETQYF
TRBJ2-7 TRBV11-2 CASSFVAGSQYEQYF
TRBJ1-5 TRBV24-1 CATSETGTGDQPQHF
TRBJ2-2 TRBV6-1 CASSEAPGPTGELFF
TRBJ2-7 TRBV19 CASSPRQGSGEQYF
TRBJ1-1 TRBV7-3 CASSLFGRGQTTEAFF
TRBJ2-1 TRBV12-3/TRBV12-4 CASSFGEVKQFF
TRBJ2-2 TRBV27 CASSSPGLAGGATGELFF
TRBJ1-6 TRBV4-2 CASSQVGAGGSSYNSPLHF
TRBJ1-3 TRBV2 CASSRTVSGNTIYF
TRBJ2-2 TRBV13 CASSLRDRVDEAGELFF
TRBJ1-2 TRBV4-1 CASSQDGTDREIYGYTF
TRBJ2-1 TRBV5-1 CASSWGQGAGEQFF
TRBJ2-1 TRBV5-4 CASSLYRGGANEQFF
TRBJ2-4 TRBV9 CASSLKGNVAKNIQYF
TRBJ2-1 TRBV11-3 CASSLGTGYNEQFF
TRBJ1-2 TRBV3-1/TRBV3-2 CASSRTARTNYGYTF
TRBJ2-2 TRBV19 CASSVRTEGTGELFF
TRBJ1-3 TRBV9 CASRGPGNTIYF
TRBJ2-7 TRBV7-9 CASSLGPLSYEQYF
TRBJ2-3 TRBV12-3/TRBV12-4 CASSSRTDTQYF
TRBJ1-1 TRBV10-1 CASSAARGSQAFF
TRBJ1-1 TRBV2 CASSVLPFSRDRGSEAFF
TRBJ2-6 TRBV21-1 CATSLLTHVVRGTTYLAGANVLTF
TRBJ1-1 TRBV5-6 CASSLHGGERTEAFF
TRBJ1-1 TRBV19 CASSAQTVSGTEAFF
TRBJ2-5 TRBV18 CASSLGLAETQYF
TRBJ1-2 TRBV7-2 CASSRQRGQVEGGYTF
TRBJ1-2 TRBV5-4 CASSLVAGAGGGYTF
TRBJ2-2 TRBV9 CASSVARTSGGPVGELFF
TRBJ2-7 TRBV9 CASSVGEGGEQYF
TRBJ1-1 TRBV19 CASRTGTGFGEAFF
TRBJ2-3 TRBV5-5 CASSFFSDTQYF
TRBJ2-1 TRBV5-8 CASSLVLNEQFF
TRBJ2-5 TRBV2 CASIKQGRRETQYF
TRBJ2-6 TRBV9 CASSVGVGSGANVLTF